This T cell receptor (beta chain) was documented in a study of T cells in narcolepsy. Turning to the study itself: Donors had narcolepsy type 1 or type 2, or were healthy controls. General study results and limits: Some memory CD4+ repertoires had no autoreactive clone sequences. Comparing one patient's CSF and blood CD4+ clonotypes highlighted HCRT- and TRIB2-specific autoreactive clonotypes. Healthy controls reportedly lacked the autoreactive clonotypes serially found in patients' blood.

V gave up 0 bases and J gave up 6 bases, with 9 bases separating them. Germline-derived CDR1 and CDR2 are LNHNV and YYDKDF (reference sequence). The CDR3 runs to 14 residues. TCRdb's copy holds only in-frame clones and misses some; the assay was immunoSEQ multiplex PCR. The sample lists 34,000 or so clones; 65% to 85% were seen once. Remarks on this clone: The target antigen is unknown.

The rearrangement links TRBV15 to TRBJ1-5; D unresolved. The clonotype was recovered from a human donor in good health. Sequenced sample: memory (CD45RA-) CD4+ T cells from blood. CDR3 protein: CATSRDPVVQPQHF. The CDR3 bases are TGTGCCACCAGCAGAGATCCTGTAGTTCAGCCCCAGCATTTT.